Following are 14 T cell receptor beta chains from one sample sequenced in a study of sequential checkpoint blockade in melanoma. The table came from immunoSEQ multiplex PCR; TCRdb's copy has only in-frame clones and leaves some out. The data show several thousand clones, with approximately 23% seen just once and about 9.4% held by the top ten. The treatment denotes: randomized to nivolumab then ipilimumab (arm A) or the reverse (arm B). This specimen consisted of tumor tissue (inferred from file names), obtained from a patient given nivolumab and ipilimumab in sequence. Receptor source: a human donor with melanoma.

The sample holds many counts of this clone. This rearrangement joins TRBV11-3 to TRBJ1-3, with D tentatively TRBD1 (5 bases). The ends were cut back, 3 bases at V and 3 bases at J, with 9 bases in the middle. Germline CDR1 reads SGHNT; CDR2 reads YENEEA. The CDR3 consists of 14 residues. The CDR3 DNA sequence: TGTGCCAGCAGCTTTGCAGGGAATGGAAACACCATATATTTT. Translating it yields CASSFAGNGNTIYF.

This clone has more than one count but fewer than ten. This chain connects TRBV28 to TRBJ2-4; 8 positions agree with TRBD2. The CDR3 length is 15 residues. V was pared by 2 bases and J by 2 bases, with 2 bases of the junction left unmatched. Germline CDR1 and CDR2: MDHEN and SYDVKM. The DNA for the CDR3 is TGTGCCAGCAGTTTACCGGGAGGGCCCAAAAACATTCAGTACTTC. It yields the protein CASSLPGGPKNIQYF. Looking up the rest from reference TRBV28 and TRBJ2-4 gives the full variable domain: DVKVTQSSRYLVKRTGEKVFLECVQDMDHENMFWYRQDPGLGLRLIYFSYDVKMKEKGDIPEGYSVSREKKERFSLILESASTNQTSMYLCASSLPGGPKNIQYFGAGTRLSVL.

This clone occurred a few times. V is TRBV11-3 and J is TRBJ2-5; 8 bases are shared with TRBD2. The length of the CDR3 is 15 residues. The germline CDR1 and CDR2 sequences are SGHNT and YENEEA. Trimming cost V 5 bases and J 1 base; bases outside gene matches: 6. CDR3 in amino acids: CASSPAAGGQETQYF. CDR3 DNA sequence: TGTGCCAGCAGCCCAGCTGCGGGAGGCCAAGAGACCCAGTACTTC.

This clone was counted a few times. V and J are TRBV11-3 and TRBJ2-3; possibly TRBD1 or TRBD2 for D (5 bases each). The ends were cut back, 5 bases at V and 4 bases at J, with 22 bases in the middle. Germline values: CDR1 SGHNT, CDR2 YENEEA. The CDR3 sequence is 17 residues long. As DNA, the CDR3 is TGTGCCAGCAGCCGGAAAAGGGACCTCCTTCACCCAGATACGCAGTATTTT. Translated, it gives CASSRKRDLLHPDTQYF.

The chain has TRBV9 and TRBJ2-4; 10 nucleotides align to TRBD1. V lost 5 bases, J lost 7 bases, and 6 bases stayed unmatched. Germline V gene sequence: CDR1 SGDLS, CDR2 YYNGEE. The CDR3 totals 14 residues. CDR3 in DNA: TGTGCCAGCAGTGCGCGACAGGGGGCGAACATTCAGTACTTC. Translated: CASSARQGANIQYF.

The chain carries TRBV11-3 and TRBJ2-6, with a tentative D call TRBD1 (6 bases). This CDR3 has 20 amino acids. Deletions cut 5 bases from V and 1 base from J, with 24 bases between. Germline CDR1 is SGHNT and CDR2 is YENEEA. CDR3 nucleotides: TGTGCCAGCAGCCGCTCAATCCAGGGGTCAAGTGGATCTGGGGCCAACGTCCTGACTTTC. Translated: CASSRSIQGSSGSGANVLTF.

This chain connects TRBV6-8 to TRBJ1-1, with a possible D match to TRBD1 (5 bases). Trimming pared 7 bases from V and 1 base from J, leaving 13 bases between. CDR1 and CDR2 (germline): MNHGY, SAAAGT. CDR3 length: 14 amino acids. The CDR3 loop reads CASMMHGGNTEAFF. CDR3 DNA sequence: TGTGCCAGCATGATGCATGGGGGGAACACTGAAGCTTTCTTT.

The chain joins TRBV29-1 to TRBJ1-1, with D maybe TRBD1 (5 bases). Germline V gives CDR1 SQVTM, CDR2 ANQGSEA. The V end was cut by 3 bases, the J end by 6 bases, with 11 bases between. The CDR3 sequence is 12 residues long. Here the CDR3 reads CSVESGGAEAFF. CDR3 bases: TGCAGCGTTGAGTCGGGGGGGGCTGAAGCTTTCTTT.

The V gene is TRBV15, the J gene TRBJ1-4; 8 nucleotides match TRBD1. The CDR3 covers 17 residues. V lost 4 bases to trimming and J lost 4 bases; unmatched junction nucleotides: 11. The germline V gene has CDR1 LNHNV and CDR2 YYDKDF (reference sequence). The DNA of the CDR3 is TGTGCCACCAGCACAGGACAGGGTGGCAGGGTTAATGAAAAACTGTTTTTT. It specifies CATSTGQGGRVNEKLFF.

This clone was picked up a small number of times. The genes are TRBV19 and TRBJ2-7; 7 nucleotides align to TRBD1. In germline, CDR1 is LNHDA, CDR2 SQIVND (reference sequence). V dropped 4 bases and J dropped 0; count of bases not matched to a gene: 0. CDR3 length equals 13 residues. The CDR3 region has the DNA TGTGCCAGTAGTAGGGACAGCTCCTACGAGCAGTACTTC. This gives the protein CASSRDSSYEQYF.

This clone was recorded a few times. The rearrangement uses TRBV28 and TRBJ2-5; weak D call: TRBD1 (5 bases). V gave up 1 base and J gave up 2 bases, with 8 bases separating them. Germline CDR1 MDHEN, CDR2 SYDVKM. This CDR3 spans 14 amino acids. This CDR3 is CASSLSPGQETQYF. The DNA of the CDR3 is TGTGCCAGCAGTTTATCGCCAGGGCAAGAGACCCAGTACTTC.

The chain carries TRBV6-8 and TRBJ2-1, with TRBD2 matching over 10 bases. Germline lookup yields CDR1 MNHGY and CDR2 SAAAGT. The CDR3 has 14 amino acids. Unmatched junction bases numbered 4, after V lost 8 bases and J lost 3 bases. The CDR3 loop is CASWQREGYNEQFF. The CDR3 region has the DNA TGTGCCAGCTGGCAGCGGGAGGGCTACAATGAGCAGTTCTTC.

At least ten counts were recorded for this clone. CDR3 region: CASSPTGNRAQHF. The DNA for the CDR3 is TGTGCCAGCAGCCCGACAGGGAATCGGGCCCAGCATTTT. The rearrangement uses TRBV7-1 and TRBJ1-5; 7 bases align to TRBD1. TRBV7-1 is an ORF; its function is uncertain. The CDR3 totals 13 residues. The trim removed 5 bases at V and 11 bases at J, leaving 9 bases unmatched.

In its sample, this clone is medium-sized. The rearrangement links TRBV28 to TRBJ2-1, with a weak D call TRBD2 (6 bases). This CDR3 has 12 residues. Deletions cut 3 bases from V and 9 bases from J, with 9 bases between. Per germline, CDR1 MDHEN and CDR2 SYDVKM. The CDR3 protein is CASSFWRGEQFF. The CDR3, as DNA: TGTGCCAGCAGTTTCTGGAGGGGTGAGCAGTTCTTC.